A selection of T cell receptor beta chains follows, all from one sample in a study of T cell responses to AZD1222 COVID-19 vaccine. Sequenced by immunoSEQ multiplex PCR; TCRdb stores in-frame clones only, minus some. Of 150,000 or so clones listed, 90% are singletons. Sequencing was performed on peripheral blood, taken on day 0 of AZD1222 vaccination. The receptor source for this set is an adult in good health. Both conserved end residues are part of each CDR3. A D gene is named only where the DNA matches it firmly. For some rows the clone size is stated as once, few or many, or as a class when expanded; others skip it.

V	D	size	J	length	DNA	CDR3
TRBV6-5	TRBD1	NA	TRBJ1-2	12	TGTGCCAGCAGTAAGACAGGGAGTGGCTACACCTTC	CASSKTGSGYTF
TRBV5-4	TRBD1	NA	TRBJ1-2	15	TGTGCCAGCAGCGATGGACAGGGGGTGGCGTATGGCTACACCTTC	CASSDGQGVAYGYTF
TRBV24-1	TRBD1	NA	TRBJ2-2	14	TGTGCCACCAGAGGACAGGGAGAGGCCGGGGAGCTGTTTTTT	CATRGQGEAGELFF
TRBV7-2	TRBD2	NA	TRBJ2-2	15	TGTGCCAGCAGCCTACTAGCGGGGGGCACCGGGGAGCTGTTTTTT	CASSLLAGGTGELFF
TRBV4-3	NA	NA	TRBJ1-6	18	TGCGCCAGCAGCCAAGATCATGGGGCCCGCACCTATAATTCACCCCTCCACTTT	CASSQDHGARTYNSPLHF
TRBV2	TRBD1	NA	TRBJ1-1	15	TGTGCCACCCGCCTTGATCCAGGGGGGAACACTGAAGCTTTCTTT	CATRLDPGGNTEAFF
TRBV6-5	NA	NA	TRBJ1-2	13	TGTGCCAGCAGTTACTCGTCACACCCGGGCTACACCTTC	CASSYSSHPGYTF
TRBV5-1	NA	NA	TRBJ2-1	13	TGCGCCAGCAGCTTGCCCAGGGACAATGAGCAGTTCTTC	CASSLPRDNEQFF
TRBV3-1/TRBV3-2	NA	NA	TRBJ1-2	17	TGTGCCAGCAGCCAAAAGTGGGTCTCGGCAGCAGTCTATGGCTACACCTTC	CASSQKWVSAAVYGYTF
TRBV4-2	TRBD2	NA	TRBJ2-1	19	TGTGCCAGCAGCCAACTCCGCGGACTAGCGGGGGTCTCCTACAATGAGCAGTTCTTC	CASSQLRGLAGVSYNEQFF
TRBV7-2	TRBD1	NA	TRBJ1-4	13	TGTGCCAGCGGCCGGGACAGGGGTGAAAAACTGTTTTTT	CASGRDRGEKLFF
TRBV28	NA	NA	TRBJ1-1	11	TGTGCCAGCAGTTCAGGGCAGGAGGCTTTCTTT	CASSSGQEAFF
TRBV6-5	NA	few	TRBJ2-2	16	TGTGCCAGCAGTTACAAGCCTGACATAATTACCGGGGAGCTGTTTTTT	CASSYKPDIITGELFF
TRBV16	NA	NA	TRBJ2-1	15	TGTGCCAGCAACGCCCTCAGAGGGGAAAGCGATGAGCAGTTCTTC	CASNALRGESDEQFF
TRBV30	TRBD2	NA	TRBJ2-1	15	TGTGCCTGGAGGCCACTAGCGGACAATTACAATGAGCAGTTCTTC	CAWRPLADNYNEQFF
TRBV11-2	NA	NA	TRBJ2-5	13	TGTGCCAGCAGCTCTTACCTCCAAGAGACCCAGTACTTC	CASSSYLQETQYF
TRBV4-3	NA	NA	TRBJ1-4	16	TGCGCCAGCAGCCAAGGGCGGCGGGGGTTAGATGAAAAACTGTTTTTT	CASSQGRRGLDEKLFF
TRBV15	NA	NA	TRBJ2-2	14	TGTGCCACCAGCAGAAGGGAGCCCGCCGGGGAGCTGTTTTTT	CATSRREPAGELFF
TRBV5-6	TRBD2	NA	TRBJ2-3	16	TGTGCCAGCAGGAAGTTAGCGGGGGGGATCACAGATACGCAGTATTTT	CASRKLAGGITDTQYF
TRBV27	NA	NA	TRBJ2-3	13	TGTGCCAGCAGACGAGGGCGCACAGATACGCAGTATTTT	CASRRGRTDTQYF
TRBV2	NA	NA	TRBJ1-2	12	TGTGCCAGCAGGTCCGTGGGGGACGGCTACACCTTC	CASRSVGDGYTF
TRBV19	NA	NA	TRBJ2-1	12	TGTGCCAGTAGTATAGATCGGAATGAGCAGTTCTTC	CASSIDRNEQFF
TRBV2	NA	many	TRBJ1-5	14	TGTGCCAGCAGTGTTGTGAACTCAAATCAGCCCCAGCATTTT	CASSVVNSNQPQHF
TRBV2	NA	NA	TRBJ1-2	11	TGTGCCAGCAGTGAGACCTATGGCTACACCTTC	CASSETYGYTF
TRBV28	NA	NA	TRBJ2-7	15	TGTGCCAGCAGTTTCGTTCAACCGGGAGTCTACGAGCAGTACTTC	CASSFVQPGVYEQYF
TRBV4-1	NA	once	TRBJ2-7	14	TGCGCCAGCAGCCAAGATCAGGTAGGCTACGAGCAGTACTTC	CASSQDQVGYEQYF
TRBV6-5	NA	once	TRBJ1-5	14	TGTGCCAGCAGCCGGGACAATAGCAATCAGCCCCAGCATTTT	CASSRDNSNQPQHF
TRBV7-8	TRBD1	NA	TRBJ1-2	15	TGTGCCAGCAGCTTGACAGGGGAGAATAACTATGGCTACACCTTC	CASSLTGENNYGYTF
TRBV28	TRBD1	NA	TRBJ2-7	14	TGTGCCAGCAGTTTAGAGGGGGCTGGGTACGAGCAGTACTTC	CASSLEGAGYEQYF
TRBV15	NA	few	TRBJ1-1	13	TGTGCCACCAGCAGAGATCGCAGCACTGAAGCTTTCTTT	CATSRDRSTEAFF
TRBV6-2/TRBV6-3	NA	NA	TRBJ1-1	17	TGTGCCAGCAGTTACGATTTATGGGGCAGGGGCAATACTGAAGCTTTCTTT	CASSYDLWGRGNTEAFF
TRBV5-8	TRBD1	NA	TRBJ2-6	18	TGTGCCAGCAGCTTTTGGGGACAGTCAAGCTCTGGGGCCAACGTCCTGACTTTC	CASSFWGQSSSGANVLTF
TRBV18	TRBD2	NA	TRBJ2-1	15	TGTGCCAGCTCACCACCGGGACTAGACCGTAGTGAGCAGTTCTTC	CASSPPGLDRSEQFF
TRBV4-2	TRBD2	NA	TRBJ2-2	16	TGTGCCAGCAGCCAGACTAGCTTTGCGAACACCGGGGAGCTGTTTTTT	CASSQTSFANTGELFF
TRBV6-2/TRBV6-3	NA	once	TRBJ1-5	12	TGTGCCAGCAGTTTAACGTATCAGCCCCAGCATTTT	CASSLTYQPQHF
TRBV20-1	TRBD2	NA	TRBJ2-3	16	TGCAGTGCTAGTCGACTAGCGGGGGTTTCCACAGATACGCAGTATTTT	CSASRLAGVSTDTQYF
TRBV7-9	NA	NA	TRBJ1-6	13	TGTGCCAGCAGCTTGGAGGGGAATTCACCCCTCCACTTT	CASSLEGNSPLHF
TRBV3-1/TRBV3-2	NA	few	TRBJ1-3	14	TGTGCCAGCAGTCGAAGGAAGATCGGAAACACCATATATTTT	CASSRRKIGNTIYF
TRBV6-5	NA	NA	TRBJ1-2	15	TGTGCCAGCAGCCTGGAGTGGGCAGCCGAATATGGCTACACCTTC	CASSLEWAAEYGYTF
TRBV28	TRBD1	NA	TRBJ2-1	16	TGTGCCAGCAGTCCCATCGGGACAGTCGGCTACAATGAGCAGTTCTTC	CASSPIGTVGYNEQFF
TRBV4-1	NA	NA	TRBJ1-2	14	TGCGCCAGCAGCCAAGGGGCAGGTTCGTATGGCTACACCTTC	CASSQGAGSYGYTF
TRBV7-8	TRBD1	NA	TRBJ1-3	16	TGTGCCAGCAGCGGGCGGGACAGGGCGTCCGGAAACACCATATATTTT	CASSGRDRASGNTIYF
TRBV5-1	TRBD1	NA	TRBJ1-3	15	TGCGCCAGCAGCTCGACAGGGCTAACTGGAAACACCATATATTTT	CASSSTGLTGNTIYF